Listed below are T cell receptor beta chains from one sample, sequenced in a study of blood T cells in healthy people across ages. TCRdb recomputed calls from the 5' RACE reads with MiXCR, one row per CDR3 protein. The sample includes 900,000 to 950,000 distinct CDR3 sequences, about 29% of them seen just once. These sequences were also reported in another study, on T cells of mothers and their children.

Sequencing used blood. Source of these receptors: a woman between 40 and 55 years old in good health. CDR3s include the opening cysteine and the closing phenylalanine or tryptophan. Fields, in order: clone size, V gene, J gene, D gene, CDR3 protein, CDR3 DNA. The D gene is left open where the match is weak. The listing skips clone size in some rows; elsewhere it reads once, few, many or a size class.

clone_size: NA
v_call: TRBV5-1
j_call: TRBJ2-3
d_call: NA
cdr3_aa: CASSLTVGTDTQYF
cdr3_nt: TGCGCCAGCAGCTTGACAGTGGGCACAGATACGCAGTATTTT

clone_size: many
v_call: TRBV7-6
j_call: TRBJ2-7
d_call: NA
cdr3_aa: CASSLGQPATYEQYF
cdr3_nt: TGTGCCAGCAGCTTAGGACAGCCGGCGACCTACGAGCAGTACTTC

clone_size: few
v_call: TRBV4-3
j_call: TRBJ1-2
d_call: NA
cdr3_aa: CASSQVGRGGYGYTF
cdr3_nt: TGCGCCAGCAGCCAAGTAGGCCGTGGGGGGTATGGCTACACCTTC

clone_size: few
v_call: TRBV5-1
j_call: TRBJ2-1
d_call: TRBD2
cdr3_aa: CASSFGLAGGPGEQFF
cdr3_nt: TGCGCCAGCAGCTTTGGACTAGCGGGGGGGCCGGGTGAGCAGTTCTTC

clone_size: NA
v_call: TRBV5-6
j_call: TRBJ2-2
d_call: NA
cdr3_aa: CASSLFSGTGELFF
cdr3_nt: TGTGCCAGCAGCTTGTTTTCAGGGACCGGGGAGCTGTTTTTT

clone_size: few
v_call: TRBV2
j_call: TRBJ2-7
d_call: NA
cdr3_aa: CASNWGPPSYEQYF
cdr3_nt: TGTGCCAGCAATTGGGGGCCCCCCTCCTACGAGCAGTACTTC

clone_size: few
v_call: TRBV5-5
j_call: TRBJ2-3
d_call: NA
cdr3_aa: CASLGLPVGSDTQYF
cdr3_nt: TGTGCCAGCCTTGGACTCCCCGTTGGGTCAGATACGCAGTATTTT

clone_size: few
v_call: TRBV20-1
j_call: TRBJ2-3
d_call: NA
cdr3_aa: CSASQGPPRSTDTQYF
cdr3_nt: TGCAGTGCTAGCCAGGGGCCGCCCCGAAGCACAGATACGCAGTATTTT

clone_size: few
v_call: TRBV5-1
j_call: TRBJ2-1
d_call: NA
cdr3_aa: CASSFKGGGGSYNEQFF
cdr3_nt: TGCGCCAGCAGCTTTAAGGGAGGGGGGGGATCCTACAATGAGCAGTTCTTC

clone_size: NA
v_call: TRBV24-1
j_call: TRBJ2-1
d_call: TRBD1
cdr3_aa: CATRGQGYNEQFF
cdr3_nt: TGTGCCACCAGGGGACAGGGCTACAATGAGCAGTTCTTC

clone_size: NA
v_call: TRBV4-3
j_call: TRBJ2-7
d_call: NA
cdr3_aa: CASSQGIGHYEQYF
cdr3_nt: TGCGCCAGCAGCCAAGGAATAGGTCACTACGAGCAGTACTTC

clone_size: NA
v_call: TRBV2
j_call: TRBJ2-3
d_call: NA
cdr3_aa: CATKTGTPLSTDTQYF
cdr3_nt: TGTGCCACCAAAACCGGGACCCCTCTGAGCACAGATACGCAGTATTTT

clone_size: many
v_call: TRBV29-1
j_call: TRBJ2-5
d_call: TRBD2
cdr3_aa: CSVEGLAGGNTKYF
cdr3_nt: TGCAGCGTTGAAGGACTAGCGGGGGGGAATACCAAGTACTTC

clone_size: few
v_call: TRBV6-2/TRBV6-3
j_call: TRBJ2-7
d_call: TRBD1
cdr3_aa: CASSYGTAMSYEQYF
cdr3_nt: TGTGCCAGCAGTTACGGGACAGCGATGTCCTACGAGCAGTACTTC

clone_size: NA
v_call: TRBV28
j_call: TRBJ1-1
d_call: TRBD1
cdr3_aa: CASSLTGVLTEAFF
cdr3_nt: TGTGCCAGCAGTTTAACAGGGGTCCTCACTGAAGCTTTCTTT

clone_size: many
v_call: TRBV6-6
j_call: TRBJ2-4
d_call: NA
cdr3_aa: CASSYSHRNQKGNIQYF
cdr3_nt: TGTGCCAGCAGTTACTCCCACAGGAATCAAAAGGGAAACATTCAGTACTTC

clone_size: NA
v_call: TRBV6-6
j_call: TRBJ1-5
d_call: TRBD1
cdr3_aa: CASSSGQGSQPQHF
cdr3_nt: TGTGCCAGCAGTTCGGGACAGGGAAGTCAGCCCCAGCATTTT

clone_size: many
v_call: TRBV4-1
j_call: TRBJ2-7
d_call: TRBD2
cdr3_aa: CASSQGDGGAYEQYF
cdr3_nt: TGCGCCAGCAGCCAAGGAGACGGGGGGGCCTACGAGCAGTACTTC

clone_size: few
v_call: TRBV6-5
j_call: TRBJ2-7
d_call: TRBD2
cdr3_aa: CASSYGPGASGSYEQYF
cdr3_nt: TGTGCCAGCAGTTACGGTCCTGGGGCTAGCGGATCCTACGAGCAGTACTTC

clone_size: NA
v_call: TRBV5-1
j_call: TRBJ2-5
d_call: NA
cdr3_aa: CASSSGGQVQETQYF
cdr3_nt: TGCGCCAGCAGCTCGGGGGGACAGGTCCAGGAGACCCAGTACTTC

clone_size: many
v_call: TRBV7-6
j_call: TRBJ2-7
d_call: TRBD1
cdr3_aa: CASSQGGLRDYEQYF
cdr3_nt: TGTGCCAGCAGCCAAGGGGGCTTGCGAGACTACGAGCAGTACTTC

clone_size: many
v_call: TRBV7-6
j_call: TRBJ2-6
d_call: NA
cdr3_aa: CASSLSHPQGRRGATGANVLTF
cdr3_nt: TGTGCCAGCAGCTTAAGTCACCCACAAGGCCGGCGGGGTGCGACTGGGGCCAACGTCCTGACTTTC

clone_size: NA
v_call: TRBV5-8
j_call: TRBJ2-7
d_call: NA
cdr3_aa: CASSLDISSYEQYF
cdr3_nt: TGTGCCAGCAGCTTGGATATCTCTTCCTACGAGCAGTACTTC

clone_size: NA
v_call: TRBV7-2
j_call: TRBJ2-3
d_call: TRBD2
cdr3_aa: CASSRWPSGGALTDTQYF
cdr3_nt: TGTGCCAGCAGCCGGTGGCCTAGCGGGGGGGCACTCACAGATACGCAGTATTTT

clone_size: few
v_call: TRBV12-3/TRBV12-4
j_call: TRBJ1-4
d_call: NA
cdr3_aa: CASNGPLGEKLFF
cdr3_nt: TGTGCCAGCAACGGACCCCTGGGTGAAAAACTGTTTTTT

clone_size: NA
v_call: TRBV3-1
j_call: TRBJ1-1
d_call: NA
cdr3_aa: CASSHPGRALEAFF
cdr3_nt: TGTGCCAGCAGCCACCCCGGCAGAGCCCTTGAAGCTTTCTTT

clone_size: few
v_call: TRBV20-1
j_call: TRBJ2-5
d_call: NA
cdr3_aa: CSAPMGGRYKETQYF
cdr3_nt: TGCAGTGCTCCCATGGGGGGGCGATATAAGGAGACCCAGTACTTC

clone_size: NA
v_call: TRBV5-1
j_call: TRBJ1-4
d_call: TRBD1
cdr3_aa: CASSRGQGPEKLFF
cdr3_nt: TGCGCCAGCAGCCGGGGACAGGGCCCTGAAAAACTGTTTTTT

clone_size: NA
v_call: TRBV5-1
j_call: TRBJ2-7
d_call: TRBD1
cdr3_aa: CASSLEGARNYNEQYF
cdr3_nt: TGCGCCAGCAGCTTGGAGGGGGCCAGGAACTACAATGAGCAGTACTTC

clone_size: NA
v_call: TRBV20-1
j_call: TRBJ1-6
d_call: NA
cdr3_aa: CSARAGARSPLHF
cdr3_nt: TGCAGTGCTAGGGCGGGGGCGAGGTCACCCCTCCACTTT

clone_size: NA
v_call: TRBV2
j_call: TRBJ1-1
d_call: NA
cdr3_aa: CASSEQGNAEAFF
cdr3_nt: TGTGCCAGCAGTGAACAGGGTAACGCTGAAGCTTTCTTT

clone_size: few
v_call: TRBV12-3/TRBV12-4
j_call: TRBJ2-7
d_call: NA
cdr3_aa: CASRGDRTYEQYF
cdr3_nt: TGTGCCAGCAGAGGAGACAGAACATACGAGCAGTACTTC

clone_size: NA
v_call: TRBV11-2
j_call: TRBJ2-1
d_call: NA
cdr3_aa: CVSSGNRGEQFF
cdr3_nt: TGTGTCAGCAGTGGTAATCGGGGTGAGCAGTTCTTC

clone_size: NA
v_call: TRBV4-1
j_call: TRBJ1-5
d_call: NA
cdr3_aa: CASSQPGKGSNQPQHF
cdr3_nt: TGCGCCAGCAGCCAACCAGGCAAGGGAAGCAATCAGCCCCAGCATTTT

clone_size: NA
v_call: TRBV3-1
j_call: TRBJ2-5
d_call: TRBD1
cdr3_aa: CASSRQGGETRYF
cdr3_nt: TGTGCCAGCAGCCGACAGGGGGGGGAGACCCGGTACTTC

clone_size: NA
v_call: TRBV28
j_call: TRBJ1-1
d_call: TRBD1
cdr3_aa: CASSFMAAGGMNTEAFF
cdr3_nt: TGTGCCAGCAGTTTCATGGCGGCAGGGGGCATGAACACTGAAGCTTTCTTT

clone_size: many
v_call: TRBV5-1
j_call: TRBJ2-7
d_call: NA
cdr3_aa: CASSDSGRVTYEQYF
cdr3_nt: TGCGCCAGCAGTGATTCGGGCAGGGTAACCTACGAGCAGTACTTC

clone_size: many
v_call: TRBV12-3/TRBV12-4
j_call: TRBJ1-5
d_call: NA
cdr3_aa: CASSTVYSNQPQHF
cdr3_nt: TGTGCCAGCAGTACCGTCTATAGCAATCAGCCCCAGCATTTT

clone_size: few
v_call: TRBV25-1
j_call: TRBJ1-2
d_call: NA
cdr3_aa: CASSEGPADYGYTF
cdr3_nt: TGTGCCAGCAGTGAAGGGCCCGCAGACTATGGCTACACCTTC

clone_size: NA
v_call: TRBV4-1
j_call: TRBJ2-5
d_call: TRBD2
cdr3_aa: CASSPEGSGGARETQYF
cdr3_nt: TGCGCCAGCAGCCCAGAGGGGAGCGGGGGGGCTCGAGAGACCCAGTACTTC

clone_size: NA
v_call: TRBV5-1
j_call: TRBJ2-7
d_call: TRBD2
cdr3_aa: CASSWGSAGTTGQYF
cdr3_nt: TGCGCCAGCAGCTGGGGGTCGGCAGGGACTACGGGGCAGTACTTC

clone_size: many
v_call: TRBV5-1
j_call: TRBJ1-2
d_call: TRBD1
cdr3_aa: CASSVGQGIGYTF
cdr3_nt: TGCGCCAGCAGCGTGGGACAGGGTATTGGCTACACCTTC

clone_size: many
v_call: TRBV10-3
j_call: TRBJ2-7
d_call: NA
cdr3_aa: CAISDRVNEQYF
cdr3_nt: TGTGCCATCAGTGACAGGGTCAACGAGCAGTACTTC

clone_size: NA
v_call: TRBV28
j_call: TRBJ1-5
d_call: TRBD1
cdr3_aa: CASSGPPGQGAYQPQHF
cdr3_nt: TGTGCCAGCAGTGGCCCCCCGGGACAGGGGGCGTATCAGCCCCAGCATTTT

clone_size: few
v_call: TRBV6-6
j_call: TRBJ2-6
d_call: NA
cdr3_aa: CASNLATGKGANVLTF
cdr3_nt: TGTGCCAGCAATCTCGCAACAGGGAAAGGGGCCAACGTCCTGACTTTC